Presented here are 11 T cell receptor beta chains from one specimen sequenced in a study of cytomegalovirus exposure and HLA in healthy donors. Vbeta (60) and Jbeta (13) primers were used in the PCR. Only in-frame clones appear in the TCRdb table, and some are missing; sequencing was by immunoSEQ multiplex PCR. This table holds around 220,000 clones, around 83% found once. Sequenced input: PBMCs. The receptors shown here come from a girl aged 10-17 years in good health and CMV-seronegative.

This clone is a singleton in its sample. V usage is TRBV28 and J usage is TRBJ2-5, with 7 positions matching TRBD1. The J call may not be correct, given that the DNA end is closer to TRBJ2-7. The CDR3 covers 15 residues. CDR1 is MDHEN, CDR2 SYDVKM, per germline. The CDR3 spells CASSRPGQYLYEQYF. The CDR3 bases are TGTGCCAGCAGTCGTCCGGGACAGTACCTGTACGAGCAGTACTTC.

This rearrangement joins TRBV7-2 to TRBJ1-2, with D hard to call. This CDR3 spans 14 amino acids. Germline CDR1 reads SGHTA; CDR2 reads FQGNSA. V lost 3 bases and J lost 2, with 10 bases in between. CDR3 amino acids: CASSFRGENYGYTF. Here the CDR3 DNA reads TGTGCCAGCAGCTTCCGGGGAGAGAACTATGGCTACACCTTC.

Only one count was recorded for this clone. The V call is TRBV1, the J call TRBJ2-7; the DNA was not used to check the table's D call, TRBD2. TRBV1 is a pseudogene segment. CDR3 length: 16 residues. CDR3 nucleotides: TGCACCAGCAGCCCCAACGCCATGTCGAGTTGCTACGAGCAGTACTTC. Translating it yields CTSSPNAMSSCYEQYF.

The chain uses TRBV9 and TRBJ2-7, with D maybe TRBD2 (5 bases). Germline values: CDR1 SGDLS, CDR2 YYNGEE. The CDR3 loop spans 14 amino acids. V lost 3 bases and J lost 0, with 10 bases in between. The CDR3 DNA sequence: TGTGCCAGCAGCGGCGAGGGTTTCTCCTACGAGCAGTACTTC. It specifies CASSGEGFSYEQYF.

This chain links TRBV14 with TRBJ2-7; possible D gene TRBD1, 6 bases. V was pared by 2 bases and J by 0 bases, with 11 bases between. The CDR3 is made up of 15 amino acids. Germline-derived CDR1 and CDR2 are SGHDN and FVKESK. This CDR3 reads CASSQNRAPSYEQYF. The CDR3 DNA is TGTGCCAGCAGCCAAAACAGGGCCCCCTCCTACGAGCAGTACTTC.

V and J are TRBV30 and TRBJ1-1; TRBD1 is a possible D gene (5 bases). Trimming took off 0 bases at V and 6 bases at J, with 8 bases between the two ends. The CDR3 length is 12 residues. Germline CDR1 GTSNPN, CDR2 SVGIG (reference sequence). As DNA, the CDR3 is TGTGCCTGGAGTGTACCGGGGGCTGAAGCTTTCTTT. This encodes CAWSVPGAEAFF. The full variable domain, with the rest looked up from reference TRBV30 and TRBJ1-1, is SQTIHQWPATLVQPVGSPLSLECTVEGTSNPNLYWYRQAAGRGLQLLFYSVGIGQISSEVPQNLSASRPQDRQFILSSKKLLLSDSGFYLCAWSVPGAEAFFGQGTRLTVV.

The rearrangement uses TRBV5-4 and TRBJ2-1; a weak D match, TRBD1 (5 bases). The CDR3 sequence is 12 residues long. Germline V lookup: CDR1 SGHNT, CDR2 YYREEE (reference sequence). V dropped 2 bases and J dropped 6 bases, with 6 bases sitting between them. CDR3 sequence reads: CASSFDSNEQFF. CDR3 in DNA: TGTGCCAGCAGCTTCGACAGCAATGAGCAGTTCTTC.

The chain links TRBV7-2 to TRBJ2-5, with D unclear. The tail of the sequence fits TRBJ2-7 better, so the J call may be wrong. Germline V gene lookup returns CDR1 SGHTA and CDR2 FQGNSA. The CDR3 has 13 residues. The CDR3 DNA reads as TGTGCCAGCAGCTTAGCCGACTCCTACGAGCAGTACTTC. The encoded protein is CASSLADSYEQYF.

The rearrangement joins TRBV5-4 to TRBJ2-5; 7 bases are a match to TRBD1. This CDR3 contains 13 residues. The germline gives CDR1 SGHNT, CDR2 YYREEE (reference sequence). J gave up 3 bases and V 4 bases, and 3 bases lay outside the gene matches. This CDR3 is CASSTGQEETQYF. The CDR3 coding sequence is TGTGCCAGCAGCACCGGACAGGAAGAGACCCAGTACTTC.

This chain joins TRBV25-1 and TRBJ2-1; D not resolved. This CDR3 is built from 11 residues. V was cut by 6 bases and J by 6 bases, with 6 bases left in between. Germline values: CDR1 MGHDK, CDR2 SYGVNS. CDR3 nucleotide sequence: TGTGCCAGCAGGGTACTCAATGAGCAGTTCTTC. Its translation is CASRVLNEQFF.

This rearrangement joins TRBV28 to TRBJ2-5; 10 nucleotides line up with TRBD1. The closer fit of TRBJ2-7 to the DNA end suggests the J call may be wrong. The CDR3 length is 15 residues. CDR1 is MDHEN and CDR2 is SYDVKM in the germline V gene. Here the CDR3 DNA reads TGTGCCAGCAGTTTAGGCGGGACAGGGGCCCACGAGCAGTACTTC. Protein: CASSLGGTGAHEQYF.